This TCR beta chain stems from a study of type 1 regulatory T cells. Across the study: T-allo10 is an in vitro-generated, Tr1-enriched CD4 T cell product specific for alloantigen. General study points: Compared with non-type 1 regulatory T cells, type 1 regulatory T cells showed a more restricted TCR repertoire.

Only a few counts were recorded for this clonotype. Antigen: not known. In TCRdb, the reads were re-called with MiXCR into one record per CDR3 protein. The top ten clones hold 8% to 9% of a sample with 70,000 or so distinct CDR3 sequences, around 20% of them seen once. Germline CDR1 is SNHLY and CDR2 is FYNNEI. V lost 3 bases, J lost 0 bases, and 17 bases lay in between. CDR3 length: 17 amino acids. J is TRBJ1-1 and V is TRBV2, with D possibly matching TRBD1 (5 bases). The TCR was taken from a human donor in good health. The source material was cultured type 1 regulatory T (Tr1) cells, either the whole culture or a sorted fraction (not recorded which). This chain's CDR3 is CASSEWGELTMNTEAFF. In DNA, the CDR3 is TGTGCCAGCAGTGAGTGGGGGGAATTAACAATGAACACTGAAGCTTTCTTT.